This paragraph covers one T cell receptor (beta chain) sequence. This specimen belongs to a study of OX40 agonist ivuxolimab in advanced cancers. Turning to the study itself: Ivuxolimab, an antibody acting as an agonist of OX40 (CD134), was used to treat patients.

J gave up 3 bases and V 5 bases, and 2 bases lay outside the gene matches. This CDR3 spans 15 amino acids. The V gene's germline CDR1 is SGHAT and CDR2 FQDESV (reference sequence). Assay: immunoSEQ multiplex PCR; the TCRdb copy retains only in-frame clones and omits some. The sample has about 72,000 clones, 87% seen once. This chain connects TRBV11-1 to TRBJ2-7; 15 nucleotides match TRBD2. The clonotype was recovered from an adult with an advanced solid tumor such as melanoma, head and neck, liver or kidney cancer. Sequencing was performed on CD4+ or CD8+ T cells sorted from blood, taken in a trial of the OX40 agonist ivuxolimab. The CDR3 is CASSMGLAGGYEQYF. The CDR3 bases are TGTGCCAGCAGCATGGGACTAGCGGGAGGCTACGAGCAGTACTTC.